This T cell receptor beta chain was sequenced during a study of blood T cells in healthy people across ages. Study-wide findings and caveats: A roughly linear fall in TCR beta diversity per million T cells was seen with increasing age.

About this clonotype itself: The antigen is unknown.

Germline V gene sequence: CDR1 DFQATT, CDR2 SNEGSKA (reference sequence). This CDR3 has 14 residues. The V gene end was trimmed by 6 bases and the J gene end by 1 base; junction bases not matched to a gene: 5. Using a J-beta primer mix together with a sample-barcoded 5' primer, a second PCR was run for 7 to 11 cycles. TCRdb reanalysed the 5' RACE reads using MiXCR and keeps one entry per CDR3 protein. The sample carries 750,000 to 850,000 distinct CDR3 sequences, 20% to 30% recorded once. The same data also contributed to another study, on T cells of mothers and their children. From that paper: Reads recorded for TCR beta CDR3 numbered over 8.5 million per mother and about 3 million per child.

This chain joins TRBV20-1 and TRBJ2-7, with TRBD2 identical over 11 bases. The receptor's source is a boy aged 5-17 years in good health. The sequenced sample consisted of blood. The CDR3 loop reads CSAERLAGSYEQYF. CDR3 bases: TGCAGTGCAGAACGACTAGCGGGATCCTACGAGCAGTACTTC.